This T cell receptor (beta chain) emerged from a study of blood T cell repertoires in COVID-19 (dated by TCRdb to 2019 to 2021). The study in broad terms: Samples from collaborators originated in the United States, Italy and Spain and spanned both the acute and convalescent phases of COVID-19. The prospective study material was composed of cDNA or gDNA derived from T cells, B-cell-depleted T cells, or PBMCs. Deeply sampled blood TCRbeta repertoires from subjects exposed to, actively infected with, or recovered from COVID-19 were included in the dataset. A freely available public database, intended as a resource for researchers studying the immune response to SARS-CoV-2, is where the repertoires were released. Samples were obtained from the ongoing ImmuneRACE study (first 160 participants) and from 1,254 subjects provided by 6 global collaborators. Nearly every sample came with metadata listing a de-identified subject ID, COVID-19 status, age in years and sex. Where HLA class I and class II types were available, the types were taken from metadata supplied by the sample provider, not from assay-based typing. Overall study results and their limits: The amount of clinical and demographic metadata varied by source and participant and was provided uncurated.

As concerns this clone: Which antigen it targets is not known. The sample holds no much larger clone one base away, and base qualities are not on file.

TCRbeta CDR3 regions were amplified from genomic DNA by means of the immunoSEQ Assay, a bias-controlled multiplex PCR. The paper's processing steps were these. The number of nucleated cells in each sample was estimated by amplification of reference gene primers within the assay. Sequence reads were collapsed and filtered to measure the absolute abundance of every unique TCRbeta CDR3 rearrangement. Productive Simpson clonality was computed per sample as the square root of Simpson's diversity index over productive rearrangements. Sourced from immuneACCESS, this table was stored by TCRdb with only in-frame sequences that have V and J called. A share of the clones is absent; for the studies checked, an unresolved V gene accounts for under half, and the remainder has no known explanation. D and trimming were read from the DNA, whereas the V and J calls and clone size are those reported in that table. The table for this sample lists 250,000 to 400,000 clones; about 90% of them were counted only once. Approximately 2.9% of the sample comes from the top ten.

Clipping removes 1 base from V and 4 bases from J, with 6 as the unmatched junction base count. Including the terminal cysteine and phenylalanine, the CDR3 comprises 15 residues. CDR3 DNA is the only sequence kept; it has 45 bases, read in frame from the first base. For CDR1 and CDR2, the germline V gene (reference sequence) lists SGHKS and YYEKEE. One collaborating source in Seattle enrolled patients during active infection and followed them longitudinally through the course of disease. Collaborating institutions collected whole blood in K2EDTA tubes following their own protocols. For TCRbeta analysis, collaborators shipped samples in one of three forms: frozen whole blood, isolated PBMCs, or DNA extracted from either of those sample types.

The rearranged chain carries TRBV5-5 and TRBJ2-3, with TRBD1 identical over 7 junction bases. Source material: peripheral blood. The sequence came from a woman aged 25 to 39 with COVID-19, enrolled during active disease. CDR3 reads: CASSLSTGDPDTQYF. Here is the DNA: TGTGCCAGCAGCTTGAGTACAGGGGATCCAGATACGCAGTATTTT.